These 18 T cell receptor beta chains were all obtained from the same sample, sequenced in a study of a mutant IDH1 vaccine in newly diagnosed glioma. Regarding time point: week 23, last vaccination. Doses consisted of 300 ug of mutant IDH1 20-mer peptide each, paired with topical imiquimod. Measured with immunoSEQ multiplex PCR; TCRdb has only the in-frame clones, and not every one. The repertoire holds 70,000 to 90,000 clones, with almost 85% as singletons. Their target antigens are unknown. The source material was PBMCs, sampled from a glioma patient whose treatment included an IDH1 peptide vaccine. Every receptor here comes from a man aged 30 to 45 with glioma. Some clones in this sample may be carry-over from other donors' samples.

This rearrangement joins TRBV5-4 to TRBJ2-2, with D possibly being TRBD1 (5 bases). The germline V gene has CDR1 SGHNT and CDR2 YYREEE (reference sequence). V lost 0 bases and J 1 base, leaving 7 bases between the germline ends. This CDR3 is 15 amino acids long. The CDR3 DNA reads TGTGCCAGCAGCTTGGCGCAGGGGAACACCGGGGAGCTGTTTTTT. Protein: CASSLAQGNTGELFF.

The chain employs TRBV7-2 and TRBJ2-3, with D tentatively TRBD2 (6 bases). The CDR3 covers 16 residues. The ends were cut back, 3 bases at V and 1 base at J, with 14 bases in the middle. CDR1 is SGHTA and CDR2 is FQGNSA in the germline V gene. DNA of the CDR3: TGTGCCAGCAGCTTTGGCCCGGGGGACGGCACAGATACGCAGTATTTT. Its protein is CASSFGPGDGTDTQYF.

The chain employs TRBV6-1 and TRBJ2-3; possibly TRBD1 or TRBD2 for D (5 bases each). This CDR3 has 13 residues. Trimming stripped 11 bases from V and 5 bases from J, with 17 bases between. Looked up from germline, CDR1 is MNHNS and CDR2 is SASEGT. CDR3 region: CALRDGKQDTQYF. As DNA, the CDR3 is TGTGCCCTACGGGACGGAAAACAAGATACGCAGTATTTT.

This chain links TRBV9 with TRBJ2-1, with 11 bases aligning to TRBD2. V lost 4 bases, J lost 0 bases, and 3 bases stayed unmatched. CDR3 length: 16 amino acids. The germline gives CDR1 SGDLS, CDR2 YYNGEE. The CDR3 nucleotides read TGTGCCAGCAGCACTAGCGGGGGAGGCTCCTACAATGAGCAGTTCTTC. The encoded protein is CASSTSGGGSYNEQFF.

In this sample, this clone turned up once. The chain couples TRBV10-2 to TRBJ2-6; tentatively, D is TRBD1 (6 bases). Germline CDR1 is WSHSY and CDR2 is SAAADI. With 7 bases removed from V and 1 base from J, the gap between germline ends came to 11 bases. The CDR3 spans 15 residues. The CDR3 reads CASTQRGSGANVLTF. The CDR3 bases are TGCGCCAGCACTCAGAGGGGGTCTGGGGCCAACGTCCTGACTTTC.

The V and J genes are TRBV5-6 and TRBJ1-2; D is unresolved. V lost 3 bases, J lost 5 bases, and 11 bases lay in between. Looked up from germline, CDR1 is SGHDT and CDR2 is YYEEEE. The CDR3 extends over 13 amino acids. The CDR3 DNA sequence: TGTGCCAGCAGCTCCTATATGGGATATGGCTACACCTTC. This gives the protein CASSSYMGYGYTF. Together with reference TRBV5-6 and TRBJ1-2, the CDR3 gives the full variable domain: DAGVTQSPTHLIKTRGQQVTLRCSPKSGHDTVSWYQQALGQGPQFIFQYYEEEERQRGNFPDRFSGHQFPNYSSELNVNALLLGDSALYLCASSSYMGYGYTFGSGTRLTVV.

This sequence joins TRBV4-1 and TRBJ1-2; D perhaps matches TRBD1 (6 bases). CDR1 is MGHRA and CDR2 is YSYEKL in the germline V gene. The V end was cut by 6 bases, the J end by 5 bases, with 13 bases between. The CDR3 is 13 amino acids. CDR3 protein: CASRSGVGYGYTF. In nucleotides, the CDR3 is TGCGCCAGCAGGTCAGGGGTTGGATATGGCTACACCTTC.

J is TRBJ2-1 and V is TRBV29-1; 8 nucleotides line up with TRBD2. This CDR3 comprises 14 residues. V shed 4 bases and J 0 bases; nucleotides not matched to a gene: 2. Germline V lookup: CDR1 SQVTM, CDR2 ANQGSEA. The CDR3 protein is CSVVGGGSYNEQFF. The CDR3 DNA is TGCAGCGTTGTCGGGGGGGGCTCCTACAATGAGCAGTTCTTC.

This rearrangement joins TRBV15 to TRBJ1-2; 9 bases are shared with TRBD1. The J segment lost 3 bases and the V segment lost 5 bases, leaving 7 bases of the junction unmatched. This CDR3 has 15 amino acids. The germline V gene has CDR1 LNHNV and CDR2 YYDKDF (reference sequence). The CDR3 region is CATSGLTGGDYGYTF. The CDR3 DNA reads as TGTGCCACCAGCGGATTAACAGGGGGCGACTATGGCTACACCTTC.

This chain connects TRBV11-2 to TRBJ1-6; D might be TRBD1 (6 bases). The CDR3 is 15 residues long. The V and J ends lost 2 bases and 17 bases respectively, with 22 bases between them. CDR1 and CDR2 from the germline V gene are SGHAT and FQNNGV. This CDR3 reads CASSLTPREQGGIHF. As DNA, the CDR3 is TGTGCCAGCAGCTTAACGCCCAGGGAACAGGGAGGCATCCACTTT.

The V and J genes are TRBV7-6 and TRBJ1-1; 7 bases line up with TRBD1. CDR1 is SGHVS and CDR2 is FNYEAQ in the germline V gene. V was clipped by 5 bases and J by 2 bases; unmatched bases: 11. The length of the CDR3 is 16 residues. The CDR3 is CASSPPLGGGNTEAFF. The CDR3 DNA reads TGTGCCAGCAGCCCACCGTTGGGAGGGGGCAACACTGAAGCTTTCTTT.

The rearrangement joins TRBV28 to TRBJ1-3; possibly TRBD1 for D (6 bases). There are 16 residues in the CDR3. Trimming cost V 8 bases and J 0 bases, with 17 bases left between them. CDR1 is MDHEN, CDR2 SYDVKM, per germline. The CDR3 DNA reads TGTGCCAGCGTTCCAACTACAGGGTTCTCTGGAAACACCATATATTTT. It yields the protein CASVPTTGFSGNTIYF.

This clone was seen just once. This sequence joins TRBV14 and TRBJ2-7; unclear D gene. The CDR3 has 13 residues. Trimming took off 4 bases at V and 4 bases at J, with 11 bases between the two ends. The germline V gene encodes CDR1 SGHDN and CDR2 FVKESK. CDR3 residues: CASSRHAGYEQYF. In nucleotides, the CDR3 is TGTGCCAGCAGCCGCCACGCCGGGTACGAGCAGTACTTC.

V is TRBV9 and J is TRBJ1-6, with D perhaps TRBD1 (5 bases). The V end lost 4 bases, the J end lost 7 bases, and 12 bases lay between the germline ends. This CDR3 comprises 14 residues. Germline CDR1 SGDLS, CDR2 YYNGEE. The CDR3 here is CASSQGRGNSPLHF. The CDR3 DNA reads as TGTGCCAGCAGCCAAGGACGGGGGAATTCACCCCTCCACTTT.

As regards this clone: The germline gene is not matched at one end of the junction; a read error may be the cause. The rearrangement joins TRBV2 to TRBJ2-1; D gene ambiguous. CDR1 and CDR2 (germline): SNHLY, FYNNEI. CDR3 length equals 15 residues. The CDR3 DNA reads TGTGCCAGCAGTCCGCGTTTGAGTACCTACAATAAGCAGTTCTTC. This translates into CASSPRLSTYNKQFF.

V usage is TRBV11-2 and J usage is TRBJ1-2; a possible D gene is TRBD1 (5 bases). Looked up from germline, CDR1 is SGHAT and CDR2 is FQNNGV. The CDR3 runs to 14 residues. Trimming stripped 4 bases from V and 6 bases from J, with 15 bases between. The CDR3 loop reads CASSSPGGGDGYTF. As DNA, the CDR3 is TGTGCCAGCAGCTCGCCGGGAGGAGGGGATGGCTACACCTTC.

This chain joins TRBV30 and TRBJ1-2; D is ambiguous. Germline assignment: CDR1 GTSNPN and CDR2 SVGIG (reference sequence). The CDR3 has 14 amino acids. V lost 0 bases and J lost 5, with 13 bases in between. The DNA of the CDR3 is TGTGCCTGGAGTGTCGAACCAGAGGTTTATGGCTACACCTTC. Protein product: CAWSVEPEVYGYTF.

J is TRBJ2-2 and V is TRBV7-9, with a tentative D call TRBD1 (5 bases). The V end lost 5 bases, the J end lost 2 bases, and 12 bases lay between the germline ends. Germline V lookup: CDR1 SEHNR, CDR2 FQNEAQ (reference sequence). The CDR3 contains 15 residues. CDR3 loop: CASSTGQSNTGELFF. Here the CDR3 DNA reads TGTGCCAGCAGCACCGGACAATCTAACACCGGGGAGCTGTTTTTT.